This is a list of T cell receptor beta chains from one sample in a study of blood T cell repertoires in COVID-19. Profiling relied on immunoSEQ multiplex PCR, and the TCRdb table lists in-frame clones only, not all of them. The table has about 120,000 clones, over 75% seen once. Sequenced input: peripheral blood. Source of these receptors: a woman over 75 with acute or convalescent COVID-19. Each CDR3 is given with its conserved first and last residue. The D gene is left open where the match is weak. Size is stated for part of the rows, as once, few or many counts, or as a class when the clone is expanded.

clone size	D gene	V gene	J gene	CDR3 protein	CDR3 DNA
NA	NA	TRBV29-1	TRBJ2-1	CSVKSQRRGNEQFF	TGCAGCGTTAAGTCCCAGCGAAGGGGAAATGAGCAGTTCTTC
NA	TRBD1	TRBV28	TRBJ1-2	CASRSLGTVTYGYTF	TGTGCCAGCAGGTCCCTCGGGACAGTCACTTATGGCTACACCTTC
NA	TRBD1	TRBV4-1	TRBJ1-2	CASSQETGRSSYGYTF	TGCGCCAGCAGCCAAGAGACAGGGAGGTCCTCATATGGCTACACCTTC
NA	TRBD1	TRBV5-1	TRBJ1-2	CASSTQGGLGGYTF	TGCGCCAGCAGCACACAGGGGGGTCTCGGTGGCTACACCTTC
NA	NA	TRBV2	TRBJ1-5	CASSGQKNNQPQHF	TGTGCCAGCAGTGGACAGAAAAACAATCAGCCCCAGCATTTT
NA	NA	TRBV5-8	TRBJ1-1	CASSIGGRLNTEAFF	TGTGCCAGCAGTATCGGAGGGCGGTTGAACACTGAAGCTTTCTTT
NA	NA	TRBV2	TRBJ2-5	CASKLLETQYF	TGTGCCAGCAAACTACTAGAGACCCAGTACTTC
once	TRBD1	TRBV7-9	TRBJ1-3	CASSSLAGWTGNGNTIYF	TGTGCCAGCAGCTCTTTGGCCGGATGGACAGGGAATGGAAACACCATATATTTT
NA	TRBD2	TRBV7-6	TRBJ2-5	CASSLEVSGAMRGPETQYF	TGTGCCAGCAGCTTAGAAGTTAGCGGGGCCATGAGAGGACCAGAGACCCAGTACTTC
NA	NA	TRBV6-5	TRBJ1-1	CASEGGGPNGPEAFF	TGTGCCAGCGAAGGGGGGGGCCCGAACGGGCCTGAAGCTTTCTTT
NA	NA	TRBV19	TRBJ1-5	CASKVRGDSNQPQHF	TGTGCCAGTAAGGTCAGGGGAGATAGCAATCAGCCCCAGCATTTT
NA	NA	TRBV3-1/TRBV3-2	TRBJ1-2	CASSQSDYGYTF	TGTGCCAGCAGCCAAAGCGACTATGGCTACACCTTC
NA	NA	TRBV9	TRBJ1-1	CASSVEGDTEAFF	TGTGCCAGCAGCGTAGAAGGGGACACTGAAGCTTTCTTT
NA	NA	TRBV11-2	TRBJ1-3	CASSLDEWGTPDGNTIYF	TGTGCCAGCAGCTTAGATGAGTGGGGGACACCCGACGGAAACACCATATATTTT
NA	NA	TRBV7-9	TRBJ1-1	CASSWGQVNTEAFF	TGTGCCAGCAGTTGGGGACAAGTGAACACTGAAGCTTTCTTT
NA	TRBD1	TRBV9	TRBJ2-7	CASSVTGTGPREQYF	TGTGCCAGCAGCGTGACCGGGACAGGGCCTCGCGAGCAGTACTTC
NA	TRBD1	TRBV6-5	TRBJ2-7	CASSTLGQARYEQYF	TGTGCCAGCAGTACCCTGGGACAGGCTCGCTACGAGCAGTACTTC
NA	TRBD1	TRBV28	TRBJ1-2	CASSFYRGYNYGYTF	TGTGCCAGCAGTTTTTACAGGGGCTATAACTATGGCTACACCTTC
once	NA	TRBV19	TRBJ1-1	CASSTQGSEAFF	TGTGCCAGTAGTACGCAGGGTTCTGAAGCTTTCTTT
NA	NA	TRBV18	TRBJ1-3	CASTPRGLFFGNTIYF	TGTGCCAGCACGCCACGGGGGCTCTTCTTCGGAAACACCATATATTTT
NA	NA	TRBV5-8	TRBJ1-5	CASSLGQASNQPQHF	TGTGCCAGCAGCTTGGGACAGGCAAGCAATCAGCCCCAGCATTTT
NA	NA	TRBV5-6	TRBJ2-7	CASSSGTHNEQYF	TGTGCCAGCAGCTCCGGGACACATAACGAGCAGTACTTC
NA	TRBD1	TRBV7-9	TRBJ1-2	CASSMTGETGYTF	TGTGCCAGCAGCATGACAGGGGAAACTGGCTACACCTTC
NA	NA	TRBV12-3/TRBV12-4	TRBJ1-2	CASSTQRGYTF	TGTGCCAGCAGTACGCAGCGTGGCTACACCTTC
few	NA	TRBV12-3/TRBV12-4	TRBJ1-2	CASSLEGRGGYTF	TGTGCCAGCAGTTTGGAGGGGCGAGGGGGCTACACCTTC
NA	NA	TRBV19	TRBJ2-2	CASSMRGGWNTGELFF	TGTGCCAGTAGTATGAGGGGGGGCTGGAACACCGGGGAGCTGTTTTTT
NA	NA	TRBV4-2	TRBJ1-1	CASSSVGGDTEAFF	TGTGCCAGCAGCTCCGTGGGGGGTGACACTGAAGCTTTCTTT
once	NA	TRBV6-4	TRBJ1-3	CASSAQTGNTIYF	TGTGCCAGCAGTGCCCAGACAGGAAACACCATATATTTT
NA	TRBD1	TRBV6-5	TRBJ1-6	CASRNRGRTSPLHF	TGTGCCAGCAGGAACAGGGGGCGGACCTCTCCCCTCCACTTT
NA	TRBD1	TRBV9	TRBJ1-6	CASSVEGQGSSPLHF	TGTGCCAGCAGCGTAGAGGGACAGGGGAGTTCACCCCTCCACTTT
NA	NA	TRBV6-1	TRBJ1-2	CASSEGGKYGYTF	TGTGCCAGCAGTGAAGGCGGAAAATATGGCTACACCTTC
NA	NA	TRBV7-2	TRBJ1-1	CASSFSRNTEAFF	TGTGCCAGCAGCTTTTCTCGTAACACTGAAGCTTTCTTT
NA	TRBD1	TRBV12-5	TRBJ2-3	CASGFHRGDTQYF	TGTGCTAGTGGTTTCCACAGGGGGGATACGCAGTATTTT